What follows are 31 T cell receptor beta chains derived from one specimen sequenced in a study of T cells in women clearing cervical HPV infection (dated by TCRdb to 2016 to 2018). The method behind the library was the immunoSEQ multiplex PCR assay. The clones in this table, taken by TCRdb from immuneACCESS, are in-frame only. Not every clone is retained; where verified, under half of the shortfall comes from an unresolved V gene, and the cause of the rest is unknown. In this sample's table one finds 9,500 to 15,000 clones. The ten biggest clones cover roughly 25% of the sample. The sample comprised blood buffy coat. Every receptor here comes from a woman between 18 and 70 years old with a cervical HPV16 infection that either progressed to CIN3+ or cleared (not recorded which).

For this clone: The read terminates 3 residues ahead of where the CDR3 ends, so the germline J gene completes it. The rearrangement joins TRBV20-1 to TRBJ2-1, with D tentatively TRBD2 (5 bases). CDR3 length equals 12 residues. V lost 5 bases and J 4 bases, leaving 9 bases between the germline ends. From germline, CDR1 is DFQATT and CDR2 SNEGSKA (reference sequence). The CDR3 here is CSADYKYNEQFF. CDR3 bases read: TGCAGTGCTGACTACAAGTACAATGAG.

CDR3 DNA (partial): TGTGCCAGCAGGGAAAGGGCAGGGGGCGAAAATGAG. Protein product: CASRERAGGENE. The full CDR3 reads CASRERAGGENEQFF. The V and J genes are TRBV6-1 and TRBJ2-1; 8 positions agree with TRBD1. The read comes to an end 3 residues before the CDR3 does, leaving the germline J gene to fill in the end. CDR3 size: 15 residues. The J segment lost 7 bases and the V segment lost 6 bases, leaving 11 bases of the junction unmatched. CDR1 MNHNS and CDR2 SASEGT come from the germline V gene.

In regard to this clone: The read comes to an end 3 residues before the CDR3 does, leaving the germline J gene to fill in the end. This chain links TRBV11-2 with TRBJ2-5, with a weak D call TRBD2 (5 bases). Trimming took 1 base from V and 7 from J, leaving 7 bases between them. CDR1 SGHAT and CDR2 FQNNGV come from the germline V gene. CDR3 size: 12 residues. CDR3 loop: CASSLAEGTQYF. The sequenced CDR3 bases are TGTGCCAGCAGCTTAGCAGAGGGGACC.

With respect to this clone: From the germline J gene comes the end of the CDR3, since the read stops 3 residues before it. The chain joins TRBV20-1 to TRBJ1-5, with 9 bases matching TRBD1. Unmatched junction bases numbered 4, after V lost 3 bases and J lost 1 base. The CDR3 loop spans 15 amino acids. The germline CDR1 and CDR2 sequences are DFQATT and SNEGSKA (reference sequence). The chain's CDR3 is CSASLGQGSNQPQHF. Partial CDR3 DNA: TGCAGTGCTAGTCTGGGACAGGGAAGCAATCAGCCC.

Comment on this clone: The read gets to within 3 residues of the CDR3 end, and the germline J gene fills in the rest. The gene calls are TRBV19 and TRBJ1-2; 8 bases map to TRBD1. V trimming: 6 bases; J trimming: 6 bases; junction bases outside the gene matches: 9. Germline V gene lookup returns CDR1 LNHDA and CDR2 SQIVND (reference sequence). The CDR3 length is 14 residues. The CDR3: CASRYGQGLNGYTF. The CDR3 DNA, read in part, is TGTGCCAGTAGATACGGACAGGGACTGAATGGC.

The CDR3 protein is CASSFSPEGVGGYTF. The sequenced part of the CDR3 DNA is TGTGCCAGCAGTTTCTCCCCCGAGGGGGTGGGTGGC. V usage is TRBV12-3 or TRBV12-4 and J usage is TRBJ1-2; D may be TRBD1 (6 bases). The read ends 3 residues early relative to the CDR3; the germline J gene fills the gap. V gave up 3 bases and J gave up 7 bases, with 18 bases separating them. This CDR3 spans 15 amino acids.

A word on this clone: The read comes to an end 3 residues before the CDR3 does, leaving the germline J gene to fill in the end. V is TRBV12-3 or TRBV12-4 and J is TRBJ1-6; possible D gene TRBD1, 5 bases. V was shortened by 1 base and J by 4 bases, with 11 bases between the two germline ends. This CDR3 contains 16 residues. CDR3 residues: CASSLGGAQYNSPLHF. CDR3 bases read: TGTGCCAGCAGTTTAGGCGGGGCTCAGTATAATTCACCC.

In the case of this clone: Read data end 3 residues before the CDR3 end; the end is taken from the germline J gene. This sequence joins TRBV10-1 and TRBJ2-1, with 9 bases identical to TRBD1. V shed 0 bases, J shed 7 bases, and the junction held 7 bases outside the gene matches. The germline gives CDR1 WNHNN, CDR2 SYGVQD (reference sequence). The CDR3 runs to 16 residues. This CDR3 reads CASSESFGQGMNEQFF. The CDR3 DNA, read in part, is TGCGCCAGCAGTGAGTCGTTCGGACAGGGGATGAATGAG.

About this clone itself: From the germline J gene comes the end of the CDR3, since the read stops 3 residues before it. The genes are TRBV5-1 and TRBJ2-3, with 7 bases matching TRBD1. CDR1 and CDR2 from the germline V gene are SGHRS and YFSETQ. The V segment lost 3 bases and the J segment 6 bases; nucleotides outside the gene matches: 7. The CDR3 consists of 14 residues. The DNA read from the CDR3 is TGCGCCAGCAGCTCTGGACAGGATTTGGATACG. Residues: CASSSGQDLDT. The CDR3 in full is CASSSGQDLDTQYF.

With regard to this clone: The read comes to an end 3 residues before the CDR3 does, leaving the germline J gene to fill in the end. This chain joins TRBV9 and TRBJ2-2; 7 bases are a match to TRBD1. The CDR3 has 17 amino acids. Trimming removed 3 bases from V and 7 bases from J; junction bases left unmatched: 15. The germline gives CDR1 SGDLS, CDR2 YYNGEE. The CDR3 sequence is CASSADPTGARSGELFF. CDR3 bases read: TGTGCCAGCAGCGCCGACCCTACAGGGGCAAGGAGCGGGGAG.

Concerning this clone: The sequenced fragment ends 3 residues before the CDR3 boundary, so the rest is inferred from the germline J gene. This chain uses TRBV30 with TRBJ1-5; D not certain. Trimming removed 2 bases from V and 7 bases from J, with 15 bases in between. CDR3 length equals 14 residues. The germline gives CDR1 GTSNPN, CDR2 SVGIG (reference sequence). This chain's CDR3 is CAWSPDGYSQPQHF. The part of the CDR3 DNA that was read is TGTGCCTGGAGTCCCGACGGGTATTCCCAGCCC.

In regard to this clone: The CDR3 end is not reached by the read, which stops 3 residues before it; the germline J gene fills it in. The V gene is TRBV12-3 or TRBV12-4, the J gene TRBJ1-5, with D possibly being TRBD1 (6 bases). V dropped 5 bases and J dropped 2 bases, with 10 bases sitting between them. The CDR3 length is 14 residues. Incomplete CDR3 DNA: TGTGCCAGCAGTCCTGACAGGCGCAATCAGCCC. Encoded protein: CASSPDRRNQP. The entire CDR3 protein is CASSPDRRNQPQHF.

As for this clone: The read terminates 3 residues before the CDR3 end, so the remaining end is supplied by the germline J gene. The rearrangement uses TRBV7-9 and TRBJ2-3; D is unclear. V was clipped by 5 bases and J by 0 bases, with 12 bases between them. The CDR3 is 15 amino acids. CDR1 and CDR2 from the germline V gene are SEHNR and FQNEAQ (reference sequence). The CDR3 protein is CASSPQATSTDTQYF. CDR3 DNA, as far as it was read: TGTGCCAGCAGCCCCCAGGCCACTAGCACAGATACG.

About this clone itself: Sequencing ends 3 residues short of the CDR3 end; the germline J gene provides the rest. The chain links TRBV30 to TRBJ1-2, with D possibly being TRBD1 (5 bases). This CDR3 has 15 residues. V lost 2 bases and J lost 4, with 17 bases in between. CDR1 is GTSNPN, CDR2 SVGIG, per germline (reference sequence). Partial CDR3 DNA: TGTGCCTGGAGTCTTACCCAGGGCGATATCTATGGC. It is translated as CAWSLTQGDIYG. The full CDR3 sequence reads CAWSLTQGDIYGYTF.

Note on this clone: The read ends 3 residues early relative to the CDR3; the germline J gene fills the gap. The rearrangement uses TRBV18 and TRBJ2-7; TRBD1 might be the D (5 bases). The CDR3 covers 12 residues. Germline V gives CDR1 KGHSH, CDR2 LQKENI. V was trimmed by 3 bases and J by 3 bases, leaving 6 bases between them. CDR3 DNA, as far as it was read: TGTGCCAGCTCACCGACAGACTACGAG. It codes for CASSPTDYE. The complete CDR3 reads CASSPTDYEQYF. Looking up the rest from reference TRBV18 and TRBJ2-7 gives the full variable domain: NAGVMQNPRHLVRRRGQEARLRCSPMKGHSHVYWYRQLPEEGLKFMVYLQKENIIDESGMPKERFSAEFPKEGPSILRIQQVVRGDSAAYFCASSPTDYEQYFGPGTRLTVT.

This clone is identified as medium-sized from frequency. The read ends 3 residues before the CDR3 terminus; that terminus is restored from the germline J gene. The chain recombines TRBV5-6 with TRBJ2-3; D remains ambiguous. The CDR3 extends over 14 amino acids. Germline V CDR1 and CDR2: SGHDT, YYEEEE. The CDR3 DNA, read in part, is TGTGCCAGCAGGGGCAGGTCAAGTTTTGAGGCG. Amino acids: CASRGRSSFEA. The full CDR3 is CASRGRSSFEAQYF.

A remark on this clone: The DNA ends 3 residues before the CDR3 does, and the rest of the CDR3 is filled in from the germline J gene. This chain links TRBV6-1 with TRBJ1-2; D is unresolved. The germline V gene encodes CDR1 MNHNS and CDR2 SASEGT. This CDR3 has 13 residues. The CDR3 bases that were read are TGTGCCAGCAGTGAAGCTTGGGCCGGAGGC. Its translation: CASSEAWAGG. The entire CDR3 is CASSEAWAGGYTF.

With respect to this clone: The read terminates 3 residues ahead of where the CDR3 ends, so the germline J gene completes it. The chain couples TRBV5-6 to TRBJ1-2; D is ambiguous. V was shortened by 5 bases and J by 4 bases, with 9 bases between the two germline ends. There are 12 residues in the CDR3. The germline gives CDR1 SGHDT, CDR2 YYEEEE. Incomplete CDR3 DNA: TGTGCCAGCAGAGGTTCTGGCTATGGC. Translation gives CASRGSGYG. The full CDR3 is CASRGSGYGYTF.

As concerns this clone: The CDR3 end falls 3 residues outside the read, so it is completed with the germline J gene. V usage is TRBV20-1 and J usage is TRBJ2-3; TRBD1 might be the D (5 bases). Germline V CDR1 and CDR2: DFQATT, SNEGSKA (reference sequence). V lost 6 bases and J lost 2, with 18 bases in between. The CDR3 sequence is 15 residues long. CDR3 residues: CSAPSPGHATDTQYF. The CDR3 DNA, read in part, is TGCAGTGCCCCCTCTCCAGGGCATGCCACAGATACG.

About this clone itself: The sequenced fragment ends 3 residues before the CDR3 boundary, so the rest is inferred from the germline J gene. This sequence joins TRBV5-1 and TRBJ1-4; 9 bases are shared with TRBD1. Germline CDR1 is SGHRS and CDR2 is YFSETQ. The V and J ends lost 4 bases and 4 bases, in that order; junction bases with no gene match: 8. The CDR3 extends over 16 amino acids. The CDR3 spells CASSTVPGQGNEKLFF. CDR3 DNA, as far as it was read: TGCGCCAGCAGCACAGTGCCGGGACAGGGTAATGAAAAA.

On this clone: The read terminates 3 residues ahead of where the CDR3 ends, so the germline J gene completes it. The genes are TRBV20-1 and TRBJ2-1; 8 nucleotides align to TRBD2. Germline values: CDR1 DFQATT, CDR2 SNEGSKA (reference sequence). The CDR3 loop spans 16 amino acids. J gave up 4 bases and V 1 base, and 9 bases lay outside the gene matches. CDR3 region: CSARVPSGRPYNEQFF. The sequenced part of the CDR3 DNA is TGCAGTGCTAGAGTCCCTAGCGGGCGACCTTACAATGAG.

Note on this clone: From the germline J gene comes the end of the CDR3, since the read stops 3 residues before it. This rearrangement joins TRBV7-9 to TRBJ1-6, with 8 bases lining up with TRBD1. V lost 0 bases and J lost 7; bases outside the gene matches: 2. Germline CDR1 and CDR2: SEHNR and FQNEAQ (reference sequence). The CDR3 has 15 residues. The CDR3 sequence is CASSLAQGANSPLHF. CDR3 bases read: TGTGCCAGCAGCTTAGCGCAGGGGGCGAATTCACCC.

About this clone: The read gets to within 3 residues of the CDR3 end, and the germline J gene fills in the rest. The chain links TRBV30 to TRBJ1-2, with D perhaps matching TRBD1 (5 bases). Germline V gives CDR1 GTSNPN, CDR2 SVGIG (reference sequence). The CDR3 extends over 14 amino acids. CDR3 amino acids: CAWKVGRGRYDYTF. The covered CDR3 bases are TGTGCCTGGAAAGTTGGAAGGGGTCGCTACGAC.

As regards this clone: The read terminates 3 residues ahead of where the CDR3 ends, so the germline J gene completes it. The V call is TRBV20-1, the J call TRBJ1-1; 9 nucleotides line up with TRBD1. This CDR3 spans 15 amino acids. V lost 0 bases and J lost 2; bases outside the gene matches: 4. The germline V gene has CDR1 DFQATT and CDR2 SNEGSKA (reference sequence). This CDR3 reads CSAREAGQGNTEAFF. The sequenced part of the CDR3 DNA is TGCAGTGCTAGAGAGGCGGGACAGGGTAACACTGAA.

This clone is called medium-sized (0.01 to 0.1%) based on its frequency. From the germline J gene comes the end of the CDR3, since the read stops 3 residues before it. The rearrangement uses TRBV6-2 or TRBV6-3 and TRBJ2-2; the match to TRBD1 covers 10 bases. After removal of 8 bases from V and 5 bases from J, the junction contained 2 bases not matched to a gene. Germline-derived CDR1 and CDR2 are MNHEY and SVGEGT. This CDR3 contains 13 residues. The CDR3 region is CASGTGETGELFF. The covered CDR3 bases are TGTGCCAGCGGGACAGGGGAAACCGGGGAG.

The sequenced CDR3 bases are TGTGCCAGCAGCCAACTGAGGGACACTGAA. It translates to CASSQLRDTE. The entire CDR3 protein reads CASSQLRDTEAFF. This chain links TRBV3-1 (or the pseudogene TRBV3-2) with TRBJ1-1; D is uncertain. The read ends 3 residues shy of where the CDR3 ends; the end is completed using the germline J gene. Trimming shortened V by 2 bases and J by 3 bases, and 7 bases separated the two germline ends. The V gene's germline CDR1 is LGHDT and CDR2 YNNKEL (reference sequence). The CDR3 runs to 13 residues.

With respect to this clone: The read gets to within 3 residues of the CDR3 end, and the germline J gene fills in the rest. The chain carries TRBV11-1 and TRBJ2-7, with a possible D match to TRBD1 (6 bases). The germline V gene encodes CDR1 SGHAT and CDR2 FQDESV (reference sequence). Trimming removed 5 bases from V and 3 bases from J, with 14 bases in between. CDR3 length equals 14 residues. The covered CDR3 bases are TGTGCCAGCAGCCTGGGGGCACTAGTCTACGAG. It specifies CASSLGALVYE. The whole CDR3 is CASSLGALVYEQYF.

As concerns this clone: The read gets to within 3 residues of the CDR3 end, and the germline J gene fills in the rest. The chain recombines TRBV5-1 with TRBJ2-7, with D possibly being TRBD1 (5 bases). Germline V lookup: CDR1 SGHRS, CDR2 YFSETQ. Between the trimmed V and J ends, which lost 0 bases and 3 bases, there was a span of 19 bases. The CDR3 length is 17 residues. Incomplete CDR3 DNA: TGCGCCAGCAGCTTGGCCCCAATCCAAACAGGAATCTACGAG. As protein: CASSLAPIQTGIYE. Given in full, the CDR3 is CASSLAPIQTGIYEQYF.

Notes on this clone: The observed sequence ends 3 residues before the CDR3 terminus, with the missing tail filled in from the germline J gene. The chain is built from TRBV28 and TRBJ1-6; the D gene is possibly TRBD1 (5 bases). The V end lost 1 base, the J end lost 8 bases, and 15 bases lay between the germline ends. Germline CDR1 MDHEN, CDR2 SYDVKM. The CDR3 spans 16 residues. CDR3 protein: CASSLYAGSGDSPLHF. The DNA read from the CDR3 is TGTGCCAGCAGTTTATATGCAGGGTCGGGGGATTCACCC.

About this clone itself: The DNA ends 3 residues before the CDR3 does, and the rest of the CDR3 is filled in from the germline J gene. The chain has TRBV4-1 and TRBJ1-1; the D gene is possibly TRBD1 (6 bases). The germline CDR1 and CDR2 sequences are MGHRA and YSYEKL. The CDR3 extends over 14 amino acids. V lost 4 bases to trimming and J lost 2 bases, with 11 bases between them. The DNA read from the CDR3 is TGCGCCAGCAGCCTCGGGACACCCAACACTGAA. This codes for CASSLGTPNTE. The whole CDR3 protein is CASSLGTPNTEAFF.

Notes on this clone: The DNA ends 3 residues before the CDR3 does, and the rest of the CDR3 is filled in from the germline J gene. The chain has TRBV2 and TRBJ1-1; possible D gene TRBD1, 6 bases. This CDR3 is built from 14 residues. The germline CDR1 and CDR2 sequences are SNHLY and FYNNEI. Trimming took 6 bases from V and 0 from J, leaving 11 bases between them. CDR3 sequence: CASRLGQMNTEAFF. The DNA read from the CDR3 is TGTGCCAGCAGATTAGGACAGATGAACACTGAA.